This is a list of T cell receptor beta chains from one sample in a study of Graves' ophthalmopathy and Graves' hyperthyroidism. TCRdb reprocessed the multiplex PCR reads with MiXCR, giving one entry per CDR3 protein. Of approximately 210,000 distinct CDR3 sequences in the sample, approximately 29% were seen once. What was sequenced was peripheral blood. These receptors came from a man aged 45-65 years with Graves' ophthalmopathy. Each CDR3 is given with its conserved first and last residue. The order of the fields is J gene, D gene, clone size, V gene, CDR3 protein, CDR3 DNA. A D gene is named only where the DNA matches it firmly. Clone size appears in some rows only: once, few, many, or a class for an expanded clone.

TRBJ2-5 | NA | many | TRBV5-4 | CASNSQGLMETQYF | TGTGCCAGCAATAGCCAGGGGTTAATGGAGACCCAGTACTTC
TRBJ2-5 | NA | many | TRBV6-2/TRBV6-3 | CASSYIQETQYF | TGTGCCAGCAGTTATATTCAAGAGACCCAGTACTTC
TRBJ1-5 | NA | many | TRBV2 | CASKVWVDSNQPQHF | TGTGCCAGCAAGGTTTGGGTAGATAGCAATCAGCCCCAGCATTTT
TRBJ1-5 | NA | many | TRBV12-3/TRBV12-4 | CASSLTGTQPQHF | TGTGCCAGCAGTTTGACGGGAACCCAGCCCCAGCATTTT
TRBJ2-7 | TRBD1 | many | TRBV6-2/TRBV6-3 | CASNSIRTGDEQYF | TGTGCCAGCAATTCGATTCGGACAGGGGACGAGCAGTACTTC
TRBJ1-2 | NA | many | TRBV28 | CASSFGRDYGYTF | TGTGCCAGCAGTTTTGGACGGGACTATGGCTACACCTTC
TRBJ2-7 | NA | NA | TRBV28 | CASSLRGKKQYF | TGTGCCAGCAGTTTAAGGGGGAAAAAGCAGTACTTC
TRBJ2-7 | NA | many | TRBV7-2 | CASSLRLGEQYF | TGTGCCAGCAGCTTAAGACTGGGCGAGCAGTACTTC
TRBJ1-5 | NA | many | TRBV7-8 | CASSQSGNNQPQHF | TGTGCCAGCAGCCAGTCAGGGAACAATCAGCCCCAGCATTTT
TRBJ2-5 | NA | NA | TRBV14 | CASSQDWSTVIETQYF | TGTGCCAGCAGCCAAGATTGGTCCACAGTGATTGAGACCCAGTACTTC
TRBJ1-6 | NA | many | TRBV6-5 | CASQSASYNSPLHF | TGTGCCAGCCAATCGGCCTCCTATAATTCACCCCTCCACTTT
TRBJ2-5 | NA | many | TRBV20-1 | CSARPPGSPRTQYF | TGCAGTGCTAGACCCCCCGGGTCCCCGAGAACCCAGTACTTC
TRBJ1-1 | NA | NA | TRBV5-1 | CASSLAGPMNTEAFF | TGCGCCAGCAGCTTGGCGGGACCTATGAACACTGAAGCTTTCTTT
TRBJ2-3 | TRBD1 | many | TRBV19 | CASRGDSMVDTQYF | TGTGCCAGTAGGGGGGACAGTATGGTAGATACGCAGTATTTT
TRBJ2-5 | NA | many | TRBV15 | CATSRDSAKWETQYF | TGTGCCACCAGCAGAGATTCCGCCAAGTGGGAGACCCAGTACTTC
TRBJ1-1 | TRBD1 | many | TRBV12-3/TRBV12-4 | CASNRGPVMNTEAFF | TGTGCCAGCAACAGGGGACCAGTCATGAACACTGAAGCTTTCTTT
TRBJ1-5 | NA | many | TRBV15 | CATSRDYWNDGNQPQHF | TGTGCCACCAGCAGAGATTATTGGAACGACGGCAATCAGCCCCAGCATTTT
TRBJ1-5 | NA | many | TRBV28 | CASSSGWDRPQHF | TGTGCCAGCAGTTCCGGGTGGGATCGGCCCCAGCATTTT
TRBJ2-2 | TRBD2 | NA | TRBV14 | CASSQSSGHTGELFF | TGTGCCAGCAGCCAGTCTAGCGGACACACCGGGGAGCTGTTTTTT
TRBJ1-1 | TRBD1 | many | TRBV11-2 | CASSPRQGLMNTEAFF | TGTGCCAGCAGCCCCAGACAGGGGCTAATGAACACTGAAGCTTTCTTT
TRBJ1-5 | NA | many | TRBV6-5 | CASRPRAASERGQPQHF | TGTGCCAGCAGACCCAGGGCTGCTTCGGAGAGGGGTCAGCCCCAGCATTTT
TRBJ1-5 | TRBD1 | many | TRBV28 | CASRPGTGGAGNQPQHF | TGTGCCAGCAGACCCGGGACAGGGGGCGCGGGCAATCAGCCCCAGCATTTT
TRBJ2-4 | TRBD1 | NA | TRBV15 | CATSGGTGGSIQYF | TGTGCCACCAGCGGGGGTACAGGGGGCAGCATTCAGTACTTC
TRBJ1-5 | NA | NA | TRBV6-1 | CASSRDRNRPQHF | TGTGCCAGCAGTCGGGACCGAAACCGGCCCCAGCATTTT
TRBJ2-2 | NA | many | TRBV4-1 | CASSQDKSFGELFF | TGCGCCAGCAGCCAAGATAAGAGTTTCGGGGAGCTGTTTTTT
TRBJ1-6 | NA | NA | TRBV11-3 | CASSYRDIHSPLHF | TGTGCCAGCAGCTACCGGGACATTCATTCACCCCTCCACTTT
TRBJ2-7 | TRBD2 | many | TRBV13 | CASSPKREAYEQYF | TGTGCCAGCAGCCCGAAGCGGGAGGCCTACGAGCAGTACTTC
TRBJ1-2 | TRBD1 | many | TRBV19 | CASSLTGQGGYGYTF | TGTGCCAGTAGTCTCACCGGACAGGGAGGCTATGGCTACACCTTC
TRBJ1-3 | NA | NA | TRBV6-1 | CASTANSGNTIYF | TGTGCCAGCACCGCGAACTCTGGAAACACCATATATTTT
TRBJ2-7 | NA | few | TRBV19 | CASSMVNREQYF | TGTGCCAGTAGTATGGTCAACCGCGAGCAGTACTTC
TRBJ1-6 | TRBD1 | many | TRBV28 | CASKMGQGNSPLHF | TGTGCCAGCAAGATGGGACAGGGGAATTCACCCCTCCACTTT
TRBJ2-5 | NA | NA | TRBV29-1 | CSVAGRLFETQYF | TGCAGCGTTGCGGGTCGTCTTTTTGAGACCCAGTACTTC
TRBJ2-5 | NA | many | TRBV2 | CASSEVYGRDQETQYF | TGTGCCAGCAGTGAAGTATACGGGAGAGACCAAGAGACCCAGTACTTC
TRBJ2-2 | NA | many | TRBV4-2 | CASKGENTGELFF | TGTGCCAGTAAGGGGGAGAACACCGGGGAGCTGTTTTTT
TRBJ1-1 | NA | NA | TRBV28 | CASSPAWQDAAEAFF | TGTGCCAGCAGTCCCGCGTGGCAGGATGCCGCTGAAGCTTTCTTT
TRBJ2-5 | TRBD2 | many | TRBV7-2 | CASSLSTGGGQETQYF | TGTGCCAGCAGCTTATCCACGGGAGGGGGCCAAGAGACCCAGTACTTC
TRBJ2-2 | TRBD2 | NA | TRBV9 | CASSSGGGGTGELFF | TGTGCCAGCAGCTCCGGGGGGGGGGGCACCGGGGAGCTGTTTTTT
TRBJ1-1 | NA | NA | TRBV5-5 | CASSPRWGGTEAFF | TGTGCCAGCAGCCCACGTTGGGGTGGCACTGAAGCTTTCTTT
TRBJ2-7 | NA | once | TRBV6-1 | CASRVKVEAYEQYF | TGTGCCAGCAGGGTAAAGGTCGAAGCCTACGAGCAGTACTTC
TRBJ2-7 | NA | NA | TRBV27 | CASSLYGLEQYF | TGTGCCAGCAGTTTATACGGCCTCGAGCAGTACTTC
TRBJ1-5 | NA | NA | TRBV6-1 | CASSGQFGGNQPQHF | TGTGCCAGCAGTGGACAGTTTGGGGGCAATCAGCCCCAGCATTTT
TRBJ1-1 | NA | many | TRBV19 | CASSIRWNTEAFF | TGTGCCAGTAGTATAAGGTGGAACACTGAAGCTTTCTTT
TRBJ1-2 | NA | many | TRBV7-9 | CASTPPEDREGYTF | TGTGCCAGCACTCCCCCCGAGGACAGAGAAGGCTACACCTTC
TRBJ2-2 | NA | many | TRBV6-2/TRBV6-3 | CASSNQDTGELFF | TGTGCCAGCAGTAACCAGGACACCGGGGAGCTGTTTTTT
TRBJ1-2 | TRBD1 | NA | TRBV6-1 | CASSTIGQANYGYTF | TGTGCCAGCAGTACGATAGGACAGGCCAACTATGGCTACACCTTC
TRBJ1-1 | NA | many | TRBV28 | CASSPPGTSLGAFF | TGTGCCAGCAGTCCTCCCGGGACATCCTTGGGAGCTTTCTTT
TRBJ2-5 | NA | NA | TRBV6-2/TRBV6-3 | CASSYQGGGETQYF | TGTGCCAGCAGTTATCAGGGCGGCGGAGAGACCCAGTACTTC
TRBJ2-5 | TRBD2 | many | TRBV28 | CASSLSSGMGSFSETQYF | TGTGCCAGCAGCCTATCTAGCGGGATGGGGTCGTTTTCAGAGACCCAGTACTTC
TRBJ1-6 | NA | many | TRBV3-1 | CASSDPGVANSPLHF | TGTGCCAGCAGCGATCCAGGGGTCGCCAATTCACCCCTCCACTTT
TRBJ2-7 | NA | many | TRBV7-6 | CASSLERQFSYEQYF | TGTGCCAGCAGCTTAGAGCGTCAGTTCTCCTACGAGCAGTACTTC
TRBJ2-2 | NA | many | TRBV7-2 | CASSLAGTENTGELFF | TGTGCCAGCAGCTTAGCAGGAACAGAGAACACCGGGGAGCTGTTTTTT
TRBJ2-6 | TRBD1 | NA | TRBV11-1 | CASSLWTGALLSGANVLTF | TGTGCCAGCAGCTTATGGACAGGGGCCCTACTCTCTGGGGCCAACGTCCTGACTTTC